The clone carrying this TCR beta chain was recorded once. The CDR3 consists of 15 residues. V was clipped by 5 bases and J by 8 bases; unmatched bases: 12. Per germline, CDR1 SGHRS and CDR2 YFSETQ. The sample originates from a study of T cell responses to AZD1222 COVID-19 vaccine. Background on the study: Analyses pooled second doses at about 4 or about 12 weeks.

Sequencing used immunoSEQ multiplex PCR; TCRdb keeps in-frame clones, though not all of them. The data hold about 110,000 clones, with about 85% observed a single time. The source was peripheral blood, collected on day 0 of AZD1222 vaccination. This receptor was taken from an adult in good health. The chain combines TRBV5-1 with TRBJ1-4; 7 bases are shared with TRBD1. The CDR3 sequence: CASSLQTGPMEKLFF. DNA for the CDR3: TGCGCCAGCAGTTTACAGACAGGGCCGATGGAAAAACTGTTTTTT.